The 27 T cell receptor beta chains given below trace back to one sample, sequenced in a study of blood T cell repertoires in COVID-19. Profiled with immunoSEQ multiplex PCR; TCRdb holds only in-frame clones, not every one. The sample includes some 100,000 clones, 87% of them seen just once. The sample was peripheral blood. The receptors were gathered from a human donor in a cohort sampled during active COVID-19.

The J gene is TRBJ2-5, the V gene TRBV5-1; 9 bases map to TRBD2. The germline V gene has CDR1 SGHRS and CDR2 YFSETQ. V lost 1 base to trimming and J lost 4 bases; unmatched junction nucleotides: 14. This CDR3 spans 18 amino acids. The CDR3 nucleotides read TGCGCCAGCAGCTTGATTACTAGCGGGTTCCGCCGGGGAGAGACCCAGTACTTC. Protein product: CASSLITSGFRRGETQYF.

This chain connects TRBV30 to TRBJ2-3, with 9 positions matching TRBD1. V gave up 2 bases and J gave up 4 bases; unmatched junction bases: 13. This CDR3 has 17 amino acids. CDR1 is GTSNPN, CDR2 SVGIG, per germline (reference sequence). This CDR3 is CAWSTLRRTGAADTQYF. The CDR3 region has the DNA TGTGCCTGGAGTACCTTACGAAGGACAGGGGCGGCAGATACGCAGTATTTT.

The chain combines TRBV6-5 with TRBJ2-7; TRBD1 is a possible D gene (6 bases). The CDR3 has 15 amino acids. Trimming took 7 bases from V and 4 from J, leaving 20 bases between them. Germline CDR1 and CDR2: MNHEY and SVGAGI. CDR3 loop: CASTISPGQFYEQYF. As DNA, the CDR3 is TGTGCCAGCACCATATCCCCCGGACAGTTTTACGAGCAGTACTTC.

The chain recombines TRBV13 with TRBJ2-7; TRBD2 matches 10 bases. Trimming took 5 bases from V and 4 from J; bases not matched to a gene: 5. Per the germline V gene, CDR1 is PRHDT and CDR2 is FYEKMQ (reference sequence). This CDR3 spans 14 amino acids. CDR3 DNA: TGTGCCAGCAGCAGCGGGGGGGCCTTTTACGAGCAGTACTTC. Translation: CASSSGGAFYEQYF.

The rearrangement links TRBV29-1 to TRBJ1-1; D may be TRBD1 (6 bases). Per germline, CDR1 SQVTM and CDR2 ANQGSEA. The V and J ends lost 4 bases and 3 bases respectively, with 15 bases between them. This CDR3 has 14 residues. The CDR3 loop is CSVVLQGQDTEAFF. DNA for the CDR3: TGCAGCGTTGTGCTGCAGGGGCAGGACACTGAAGCTTTCTTT.

V and J are TRBV27 and TRBJ2-5, with 8 nucleotides matching TRBD2. With 6 bases clipped from V and 5 bases from J, the junction kept 8 bases outside the gene matches. The germline gives CDR1 MNHEY, CDR2 SMNVEV (reference sequence). The CDR3 spans 14 residues. Here the CDR3 DNA reads TGTGCCAGCAGCTCAGGACTAGCTTACGAGACCCAGTACTTC. Translated, it gives CASSSGLAYETQYF.

The J gene is TRBJ2-1, the V gene TRBV11-3; 12 bases match TRBD1. Germline assignment: CDR1 SGHNT and CDR2 YENEEA. CDR3 length: 16 residues. V trimming: 5 bases; J trimming: 4 bases; junction bases outside the gene matches: 6. The CDR3 DNA is TGTGCCAGCAGCGAACCGGGACAGGGGGCTTACAATGAGCAGTTCTTC. It yields the protein CASSEPGQGAYNEQFF.

The gene calls are TRBV20-1 and TRBJ1-2, with D possibly matching TRBD1 (6 bases). CDR3 length: 11 residues. The V end lost 0 bases, the J end lost 10 bases, and 9 bases lay between the germline ends. The germline V gene has CDR1 DFQATT and CDR2 SNEGSKA (reference sequence). CDR3 sequence: CSARDRQVYTF. CDR3 coding DNA: TGCAGTGCTAGAGACAGACAGGTCTACACCTTC.

V and J are TRBV29-1 and TRBJ1-3; unclear D gene. V was cut by 6 bases and J by 3 bases, with 6 bases left in between. This CDR3 contains 11 residues. CDR1 SQVTM and CDR2 ANQGSEA come from the germline V gene. This CDR3 is CSVISGNTIYF. CDR3 DNA: TGCAGCGTAATCAGTGGAAACACCATATATTTT.

The chain links TRBV9 to TRBJ2-7; possible D gene TRBD2, 7 bases. The germline V gene has CDR1 SGDLS and CDR2 YYNGEE. The germline V and J ends were trimmed by 3 bases and 0 bases, with 16 bases remaining between them. The CDR3 has 16 amino acids. CDR3 DNA sequence: TGTGCCAGCAGCGAAGGAAGGGGGGGGTCCTCCTACGAGCAGTACTTC. It encodes CASSEGRGGSSYEQYF.

CDR3 bases: TGTGCCAGCAGCATGGGACAGGGGTGGGGACAGCCCCAGCATTTT. This encodes CASSMGQGWGQPQHF. V is TRBV3-1 (or the pseudogene TRBV3-2) and J is TRBJ1-5; TRBD1 aligns across 10 bases. The CDR3 is made up of 15 amino acids. The V and J ends lost 5 bases and 7 bases, in that order; junction bases with no gene match: 8. CDR1 and CDR2 (germline): LGHDT, YNNKEL (reference sequence).

This chain joins TRBV7-3 and TRBJ1-2; 9 bases agree with TRBD1. Germline CDR1 SGHTA, CDR2 FQGTGA. V lost 5 bases, J lost 4 bases, and 5 bases stayed unmatched. The CDR3 is made up of 14 amino acids. The CDR3 region is CASSERTGAYGYTF. The DNA of the CDR3 is TGTGCCAGCAGCGAAAGGACAGGGGCCTATGGCTACACCTTC.

The chain couples TRBV2 to TRBJ1-4; D ambiguous. V was clipped by 3 bases and J by 8 bases, with 10 bases between them. This CDR3 has 13 residues. Germline V gene sequence: CDR1 SNHLY, CDR2 FYNNEI. The chain's CDR3 is CASSDRVTEKLFF. CDR3 coding DNA: TGTGCCAGCAGTGACCGGGTAACCGAAAAACTGTTTTTT.

The chain carries TRBV27 and TRBJ2-7, with D possibly TRBD1 on 5 matching bases. Germline loops: CDR1 MNHEY, CDR2 SMNVEV (reference sequence). Deletions cut 4 bases from V and 5 bases from J, with 15 bases between. CDR3 size: 14 residues. The DNA of the CDR3 is TGTGCCAGCAGTTCCCTGGGGCCTCCCCACGAGCAGTACTTC. Its translation: CASSSLGPPHEQYF.

J is TRBJ2-7 and V is TRBV6-2 or TRBV6-3; 11 bases are a match to TRBD2. V gave up 0 bases and J gave up 2 bases; unmatched junction bases: 0. Germline CDR1 reads MNHEY; CDR2 reads SVGEGT. The CDR3 contains 15 residues. CDR3 loop: CASSYSTSGTYEQYF. CDR3 sequence (DNA): TGTGCCAGCAGTTACTCGACTAGCGGGACCTACGAGCAGTACTTC.

The chain joins TRBV3-1 (or the pseudogene TRBV3-2) to TRBJ2-3, with TRBD2 matching over 11 bases. V shed 0 bases, J shed 5 bases, and the junction held 7 bases outside the gene matches. The CDR3 has 17 residues. Germline values: CDR1 LGHDT, CDR2 YNNKEL (reference sequence). Here the CDR3 reads CASSQEGGLAGGDTQYF. DNA for the CDR3: TGTGCCAGCAGCCAAGAGGGGGGCCTAGCGGGAGGAGATACGCAGTATTTT.

This clone was seen a few times. The rearrangement uses TRBV18 and TRBJ1-2; TRBD1 matches 8 bases. Germline lookup yields CDR1 KGHSH and CDR2 LQKENI. This CDR3 comprises 15 residues. Germline trimming cut 3 bases from V and 2 bases from J; bases unmatched to any gene: 5. This CDR3 reads CASSPMDRANYGYTF. The CDR3 DNA reads TGTGCCAGCTCACCGATGGACAGGGCAAACTATGGCTACACCTTC.

The chain is built from TRBV7-2 and TRBJ1-5; D call uncertain. Germline CDR1 reads SGHTA; CDR2 reads FQGNSA. Trimming removed 0 bases from V and 2 bases from J, with 8 bases in between. The CDR3 extends over 15 amino acids. CDR3 sequence (DNA): TGTGCCAGCAGCTTAGCCGGGGTGGGCAATCAGCCCCAGCATTTT. Its protein product is CASSLAGVGNQPQHF.

CDR3 bases: TGTGCCAGCCATACTAGCGGGAGACTGTACGAGCAGTACTTC. This translates into CASHTSGRLYEQYF. The J gene is TRBJ2-7, the V gene TRBV28, with 11 bases lining up with TRBD2. Trimming took 8 bases from V and 4 from J; bases not matched to a gene: 7. This CDR3 is 14 amino acids long. Germline values: CDR1 MDHEN, CDR2 SYDVKM. Using reference TRBV28 and TRBJ2-7 for the parts outside the CDR3, the full variable domain is DVKVTQSSRYLVKRTGEKVFLECVQDMDHENMFWYRQDPGLGLRLIYFSYDVKMKEKGDIPEGYSVSREKKERFSLILESASTNQTSMYLCASHTSGRLYEQYFGPGTRLTVT.

The V and J genes are TRBV30 and TRBJ2-2; 8 bases match TRBD1. V was pared by 4 bases and J by 0 bases, with 10 bases of the junction left unmatched. Germline V gene data show CDR1 as GTSNPN and CDR2 as SVGIG (reference sequence). The CDR3 is 17 residues long. In DNA form, the CDR3 reads TGTGCCTGGAAGGGGCAGACAGGGGCCACGAACACCGGGGAGCTGTTTTTT. Protein sequence: CAWKGQTGATNTGELFF.

This clone was seen many times. The chain uses TRBV5-1 and TRBJ2-5; the match to TRBD2 covers 7 bases. Germline V gene data show CDR1 as SGHRS and CDR2 as YFSETQ. CDR3 length: 13 residues. Germline trimming cut 5 bases from V and 0 bases from J; bases unmatched to any gene: 1. CDR3 region: CASRRGDQETQYF. CDR3 sequence (DNA): TGCGCCAGCAGACGGGGGGACCAAGAGACCCAGTACTTC.

The CDR3 region is CASSFSSGASYEQYF. As DNA, the CDR3 is TGTGCCAGCAGCTTCTCCAGCGGGGCAAGCTACGAGCAGTACTTC. V usage is TRBV11-3 and J usage is TRBJ2-7; 7 bases agree with TRBD2. Germline V gene data show CDR1 as SGHNT and CDR2 as YENEEA. After removal of 3 bases from V and 3 bases from J, the junction contained 8 bases not matched to a gene. The CDR3 contains 15 residues.

The chain combines TRBV5-1 with TRBJ2-7; 11 bases line up with TRBD1. V gave up 0 bases and J gave up 5 bases; unmatched junction bases: 7. The V gene's germline CDR1 is SGHRS and CDR2 YFSETQ. This CDR3 has 16 residues. The CDR3 DNA is TGCGCCAGCAGCTTGGATGGGGACAGGGGGACCGACGAGCAGTACTTC. This translates into CASSLDGDRGTDEQYF.

This clone was detected a few times. J is TRBJ2-4 and V is TRBV19; D is uncertain. Trimming shortened V by 0 bases and J by 2 bases, and 8 bases separated the two germline ends. CDR1 LNHDA and CDR2 SQIVND come from the germline V gene (reference sequence). CDR3 length equals 15 residues. The DNA of the CDR3 is TGTGCCAGTAGTATAGAGCAGGCAACCAAAAACATTCAGTACTTC. Its translation is CASSIEQATKNIQYF. The complete variable domain, with remaining parts taken from reference TRBV19 and TRBJ2-4, reads DGGITQSPKYLFRKEGQNVTLSCEQNLNHDAMYWYRQDPGQGLRLIYYSQIVNDFQKGDIAEGYSVSREKKESFPLTVTSAQKNPTAFYLCASSIEQATKNIQYFGAGTRLSVL.

This clone was detected once. V is TRBV27 and J is TRBJ2-7, with D possibly being TRBD2 (6 bases). The CDR3 sequence is 14 residues long. CDR1 and CDR2 from the germline V gene are MNHEY and SMNVEV (reference sequence). V lost 5 bases, J lost 6 bases, and 17 bases lay in between. CDR3 coding DNA: TGTGCCAGCAGTCCCGGACGCCGGGAGAGCGAGCAGTACTTC. Its protein is CASSPGRRESEQYF.

The genes are TRBV28 and TRBJ2-7; possibly TRBD1 for D (5 bases). Per the germline V gene, CDR1 is MDHEN and CDR2 is SYDVKM. Trimming pared 7 bases from V and 0 bases from J, leaving 10 bases between. The CDR3 covers 13 residues. This CDR3 reads CASIGAFSYEQYF. CDR3 coding DNA: TGTGCCAGCATTGGGGCTTTCTCCTACGAGCAGTACTTC. Together with reference TRBV28 and TRBJ2-7, the CDR3 gives the full variable domain: DVKVTQSSRYLVKRTGEKVFLECVQDMDHENMFWYRQDPGLGLRLIYFSYDVKMKEKGDIPEGYSVSREKKERFSLILESASTNQTSMYLCASIGAFSYEQYFGPGTRLTVT.

This clone was picked up a small number of times. The chain has TRBV3-1 (or the pseudogene TRBV3-2) and TRBJ2-7, with D uncertain. The CDR3 consists of 15 residues. Germline CDR1 and CDR2: LGHDT and YNNKEL (reference sequence). V was clipped by 1 base and J by 4 bases, with 14 bases between them. The CDR3 spells CASSQASTASYEQYF. DNA for the CDR3: TGTGCCAGCAGCCAAGCCAGCACAGCTTCGTACGAGCAGTACTTC.